This T cell receptor beta chain was sequenced in a study of control samples from healthy donors and cancer patients. This clone was counted a single time. The assay was immunoSEQ multiplex PCR, and TCRdb's table has in-frame clones only and misses some. The data hold roughly 88,000 clones, with around four fifths observed a single time. This clonotype was obtained from a man younger than 40 in good health. The sequenced sample consisted of blood.

CDR3 sequence (DNA): TGTGCCAGCAACACAGGACCCTACGAGCAGTACTTC. Translation: CASNTGPYEQYF. V is TRBV2 and J is TRBJ2-7; D may be TRBD1 (5 bases). Trimming removed 7 bases from V and 2 bases from J, with 9 bases in between. The germline V gene encodes CDR1 SNHLY and CDR2 FYNNEI. This CDR3 comprises 12 residues.